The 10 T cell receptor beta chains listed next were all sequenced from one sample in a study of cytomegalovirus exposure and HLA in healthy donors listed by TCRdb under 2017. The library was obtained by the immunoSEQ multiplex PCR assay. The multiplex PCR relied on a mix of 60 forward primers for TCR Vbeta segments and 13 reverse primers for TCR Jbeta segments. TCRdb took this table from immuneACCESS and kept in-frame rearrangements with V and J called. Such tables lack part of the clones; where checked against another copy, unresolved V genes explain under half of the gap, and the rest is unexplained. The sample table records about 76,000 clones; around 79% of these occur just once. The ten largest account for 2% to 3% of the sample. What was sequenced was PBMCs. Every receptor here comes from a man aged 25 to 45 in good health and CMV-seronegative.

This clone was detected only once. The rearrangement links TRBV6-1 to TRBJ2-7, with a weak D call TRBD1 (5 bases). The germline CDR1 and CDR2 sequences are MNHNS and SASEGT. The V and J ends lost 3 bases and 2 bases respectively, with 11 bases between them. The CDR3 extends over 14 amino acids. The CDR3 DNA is TGTGCCAGCAGTGAGGGGCCCTCTCCCTACGAGCAGTACTTC. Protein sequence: CASSEGPSPYEQYF.

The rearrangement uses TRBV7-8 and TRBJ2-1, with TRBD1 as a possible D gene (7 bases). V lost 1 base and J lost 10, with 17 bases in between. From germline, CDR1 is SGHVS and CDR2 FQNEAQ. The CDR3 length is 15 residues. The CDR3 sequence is CASSLGGTAGQEQFF. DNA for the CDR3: TGTGCCAGCAGCTTAGGAGGGACAGCGGGTCAGGAGCAGTTCTTC.

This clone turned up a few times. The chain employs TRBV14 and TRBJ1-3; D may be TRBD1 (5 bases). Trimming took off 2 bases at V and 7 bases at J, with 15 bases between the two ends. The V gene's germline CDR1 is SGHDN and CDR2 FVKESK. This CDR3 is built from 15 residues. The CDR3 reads CASSQSRVRGNTIYF. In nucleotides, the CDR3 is TGTGCCAGCAGCCAATCCCGGGTCCGGGGGAACACCATATATTTT.

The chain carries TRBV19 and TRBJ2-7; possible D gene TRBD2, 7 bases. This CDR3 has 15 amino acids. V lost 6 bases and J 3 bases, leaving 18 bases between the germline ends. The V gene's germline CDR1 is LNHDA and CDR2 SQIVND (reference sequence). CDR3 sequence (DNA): TGTGCCAGTAGAGGGAGGGGGATCGTGGGCTACGAGCAGTACTTC. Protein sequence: CASRGRGIVGYEQYF.

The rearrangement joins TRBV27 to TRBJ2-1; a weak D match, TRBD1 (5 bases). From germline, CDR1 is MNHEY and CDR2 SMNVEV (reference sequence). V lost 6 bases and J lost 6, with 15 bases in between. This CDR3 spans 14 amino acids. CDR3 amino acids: CASSPRTLGNEQFF. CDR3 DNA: TGTGCCAGCAGCCCTCGGACACTCGGCAATGAGCAGTTCTTC.

CDR3 nucleotides: TGTGCCAGCAGTTTTGAACCCCCAGGGAATGGCTACACCTTC. Its translation is CASSFEPPGNGYTF. V usage is TRBV28 and J usage is TRBJ1-2, with D tentatively TRBD1 (5 bases). The CDR3 has 14 amino acids. In germline, CDR1 is MDHEN, CDR2 SYDVKM. Trimming took 3 bases from V and 6 from J, leaving 14 bases between them.

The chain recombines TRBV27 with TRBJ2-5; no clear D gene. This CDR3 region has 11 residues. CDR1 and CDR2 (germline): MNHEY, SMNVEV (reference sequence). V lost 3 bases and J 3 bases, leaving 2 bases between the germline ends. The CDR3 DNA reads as TGTGCCAGCAGTTTCGAAGAGACCCAGTACTTC. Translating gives CASSFEETQYF.

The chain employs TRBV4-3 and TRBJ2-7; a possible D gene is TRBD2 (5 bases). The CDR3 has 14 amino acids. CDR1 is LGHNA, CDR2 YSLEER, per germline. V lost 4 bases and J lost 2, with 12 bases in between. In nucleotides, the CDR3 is TGCGCCAGCAGCCCCGGCCCGGGAACCTACGAGCAGTACTTC. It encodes CASSPGPGTYEQYF.

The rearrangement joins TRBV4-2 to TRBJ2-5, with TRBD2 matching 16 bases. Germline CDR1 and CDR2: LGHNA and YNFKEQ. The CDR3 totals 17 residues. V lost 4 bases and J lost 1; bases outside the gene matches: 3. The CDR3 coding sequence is TGTGCCAGCAGCCGGGGGACTAGCGGGGGGGCCCAAGAGACCCAGTACTTC. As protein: CASSRGTSGGAQETQYF.

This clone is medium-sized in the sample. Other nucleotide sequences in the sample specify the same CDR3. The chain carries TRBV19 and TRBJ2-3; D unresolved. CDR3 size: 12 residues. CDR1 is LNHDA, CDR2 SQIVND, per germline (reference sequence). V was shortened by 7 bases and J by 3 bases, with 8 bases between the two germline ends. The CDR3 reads CASNHRTDTQYF. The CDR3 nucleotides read TGTGCCAGTAACCACCGGACAGATACGCAGTATTTT.